This T cell receptor (beta chain) was profiled in a study of memory CD4+ T cells and cytomegalovirus serostatus. The study, taken as a whole, reports: About 40% of the roughly 160 known CMV-associated TCRbeta sequences appeared in CD4+ memory.

About this clone itself: Its cognate antigen is unknown.

Single viable CD3+CD4+CD8-CD45RO+ cells were sorted as the memory CD4+ T cells. Donors' CMV status reflects serum IgG against pp150, pp28, p38, p52. Germline lookup yields CDR1 SGHRS and CDR2 YFSETQ. The V and J ends lost 4 bases and 0 bases respectively, with 13 bases between them. CDR3 length: 15 residues. Repertoires were generated with immunoSEQ multiplex PCR, while TCRdb's copy carries only in-frame clones and drops some. The table has approximately 92,000 clones, about four fifths seen once. V and J are TRBV5-1 and TRBJ1-1; D is unclear. The sequenced sample was memory CD4+ T cells from blood. This receptor was obtained from an adult in good health and CMV-seropositive. CDR3 sequence: CASSPRQVMNTEAFF. CDR3 nucleotide sequence: TGCGCCAGCAGCCCGAGACAAGTCATGAACACTGAAGCTTTCTTT.